The sequence of this T cell receptor beta chain was determined in a study of early T cells in non-severe SARS-CoV-2 infection. Separate cDNA molecules each had unique molecular identifiers attached to them. From the 5' RACE reads, TCRdb called clonotypes with MiXCR, one entry per CDR3 protein. Seen here are some 97,000 distinct CDR3 sequences, 9.5% to 11% observed once, and the top ten hold just over 4.5%. This material consisted of whole blood, taken at baseline. The source of this sequence is an adult who was a healthcare worker with PCR-confirmed SARS-CoV-2 infection or an uninfected control (not recorded which).

The CDR3 coding sequence is TGTGCCAGCAGTCCCCTCACAGCTATTCAGTACTTC. It is translated as CASSPLTAIQYF. V and J are TRBV27 and TRBJ2-4; D is unclear. Germline V CDR1 and CDR2: MNHEY, SMNVEV (reference sequence). The V end lost 5 bases, the J end lost 10 bases, and 12 bases lay between the germline ends. The CDR3 totals 12 residues.